The 20 T cell receptor beta chains given below trace back to one sample, sequenced in a study of T cells in Graves' hyperthyroidism and ophthalmopathy. Authors of the study amplified TCR beta CDR3 regions from RNA transcripts. First-round RT-PCR with HTBI primers amplified the TCR CDR3 region. TCRdb passed the multiplex PCR reads through MiXCR, listing each CDR3 protein once. The top ten hold approximately 13% of the sample, which has about 410,000 distinct CDR3 sequences, roughly 14% seen once. The sequencing input was blood. These receptor sequences come from a man aged 18 to 30 with Graves' ophthalmopathy.

This clonotype was counted many times. The chain carries TRBV20-1 and TRBJ1-5; D unresolved. Between the trimmed V and J ends, which lost 0 bases and 6 bases, there was a span of 6 bases. Germline CDR1 reads DFQATT; CDR2 reads SNEGSKA (reference sequence). The CDR3 runs 12 residues. DNA for the CDR3: TGCAGTGCTAGAGATGGGAGTCAGCCCCAGCATTTT. Its protein is CSARDGSQPQHF.

This sequence joins TRBV7-8 and TRBJ1-5; D is possibly TRBD1 (5 bases). Looked up from germline, CDR1 is SGHVS and CDR2 is FQNEAQ. Trimming stripped 4 bases from V and 0 bases from J, with 19 bases between. The CDR3 covers 18 residues. The CDR3 reads CASSSYGGPEDSNQPQHF. The CDR3 region has the DNA TGTGCCAGCAGCTCATACGGGGGACCCGAGGATAGCAATCAGCCCCAGCATTTT.

This clonotype was observed at least ten times. The chain combines TRBV12-3 or TRBV12-4 with TRBJ1-6, with a tentative D call TRBD1 (6 bases). V was pared by 5 bases and J by 4 bases, with 12 bases between. This CDR3 comprises 15 residues. In DNA form, the CDR3 reads TGTGCCAGCAGTCTAGGGGGGGGATATAATTCACCCCTCCACTTT. It translates to CASSLGGGYNSPLHF.

Ten or more counts support this clonotype. The chain combines TRBV6-6 with TRBJ2-7; 11 bases line up with TRBD2. The CDR3 is 15 amino acids. The V segment lost 1 base and the J segment 3 bases; nucleotides outside the gene matches: 2. Looked up from germline, CDR1 is MNHNY and CDR2 is SVGAGI (reference sequence). DNA of the CDR3: TGTGCCAGCAGTTACTGGGGGACTAGCGGCTACGAGCAGTACTTC. Its translation is CASSYWGTSGYEQYF.

This clonotype was seen many times. The chain joins TRBV20-1 to TRBJ2-2, with 14 bases matching TRBD2. The V gene's germline CDR1 is DFQATT and CDR2 SNEGSKA (reference sequence). CDR3 length: 19 amino acids. Trimming cost V 4 bases and J 0 bases; bases outside gene matches: 10. CDR3 DNA: TGCAGTGCTAAGAGACTAGCGGGAGGGAGAGGTCCGAACACCGGGGAGCTGTTTTTT. Its translation: CSAKRLAGGRGPNTGELFF.

This clonotype was found many times. V gene TRBV6-1 combines with J gene TRBJ2-1; 9 nucleotides line up with TRBD1. The J segment lost 2 bases and the V segment lost 6 bases, leaving 2 bases of the junction unmatched. The germline V gene has CDR1 MNHNS and CDR2 SASEGT. CDR3 length equals 14 residues. This CDR3 reads CASRQGAAYNEQFF. The CDR3 nucleotides read TGTGCCAGCAGACAGGGGGCGGCCTACAATGAGCAGTTCTTC.

In its sample, this clonotype was seen a few times. The rearrangement links TRBV19 to TRBJ2-1, with 9 nucleotides matching TRBD1. Per the germline V gene, CDR1 is LNHDA and CDR2 is SQIVND (reference sequence). The CDR3 runs to 14 residues. V lost 10 bases, J lost 4 bases, and 8 bases stayed unmatched. For the CDR3, the DNA is TGTGCCACCTTCGACAGGGGGTTTTACAATGAGCAGTTCTTC. It encodes CATFDRGFYNEQFF.

This clonotype came up many times. This chain joins TRBV5-1 and TRBJ2-7; TRBD1 aligns across 8 bases. CDR1 and CDR2 from the germline V gene are SGHRS and YFSETQ. This CDR3 contains 14 residues. The trim removed 0 bases at V and 3 bases at J, leaving 2 bases unmatched. The CDR3 reads CASSLGQGIYEQYF. The CDR3 region has the DNA TGCGCCAGCAGCTTGGGACAGGGGATCTACGAGCAGTACTTC.

On this clonotype itself: A much more abundant neighbour one base away suggests this may be a read error. This chain joins TRBV10-3 and TRBJ2-7; TRBD1 or TRBD2 may be the D gene (5 bases each). The CDR3 totals 17 residues. V was cut by 5 bases and J by 2 bases, with 22 bases left in between. Germline CDR1 reads ENHRY; CDR2 reads SYGVKD. The CDR3 DNA is TGTGCCATCAGTAGAATCCGGGACGGATTTTTTCCCTACGAGCAGTACTTC. This encodes CAISRIRDGFFPYEQYF.

In its sample, this clonotype was seen once. The genes are TRBV7-2 and TRBJ2-7, with D possibly matching TRBD1 (6 bases). Between the trimmed V and J ends, which lost 6 bases and 4 bases, there was a span of 16 bases. CDR1 is SGHTA and CDR2 is FQGNSA in the germline V gene. This CDR3 has 14 amino acids. CDR3 protein: CASSRGGWSYEQYF. The CDR3 DNA follows: TGTGCCAGCAGTCGAGGGGGTTGGTCGTACGAGCAGTACTTC.

A note on this clonotype: This may arise from a read error, as a much more abundant clone is one base away. This chain joins TRBV2 and TRBJ2-5, with D hard to call. Looked up from germline, CDR1 is SNHLY and CDR2 is FYNNEI. CDR3 length: 14 residues. CDR3 protein: CASPLPVEQENQYF. CDR3 DNA sequence: TGTGCCAGCCCCCTGCCTGTGGAGCAAGAGAACCAGTACTTC. The variable domain in full, completed from reference TRBV2 and TRBJ2-5, reads EPEVTQTPSHQVTQMGQEVILRCVPISNHLYFYWYRQILGQKVEFLVSFYNNEISEKSEIFDDQFSVERPDGSNFTLKIRSTKLEDSAMYFCASPLPVEQENQYFGPGTRLLVL.

This clonotype was seen ten or more times. V is TRBV3-1 and J is TRBJ2-1; 8 nucleotides line up with TRBD2. Germline V gene sequence: CDR1 LGHDT, CDR2 YNNKEL (reference sequence). The CDR3 contains 14 residues. V lost 8 bases and J lost 7; bases outside the gene matches: 10. CDR3 nucleotide sequence: TGTGCCAGCGTCAGCGGGAGTGTGCGGAATGAGCAGTTCTTC. Translation: CASVSGSVRNEQFF.

The chain uses TRBV20-1 and TRBJ2-7; 10 bases match TRBD2. Germline V gene lookup returns CDR1 DFQATT and CDR2 SNEGSKA (reference sequence). V was pared by 1 base and J by 5 bases, with 8 bases of the junction left unmatched. This CDR3 region has 15 residues. This CDR3 reads CSARARSGRLDEQYF. Here the CDR3 DNA reads TGCAGTGCTAGAGCTCGTAGCGGGAGGCTGGACGAGCAGTACTTC.

The chain joins TRBV7-9 to TRBJ1-4; 9 bases fit TRBD1. Germline V lookup: CDR1 SEHNR, CDR2 FQNEAQ (reference sequence). This CDR3 contains 18 residues. The V gene end was trimmed by 4 bases and the J gene end by 8 bases; junction bases not matched to a gene: 17. The CDR3 region is CASSYPGTGRGESEKLFF. The DNA of the CDR3 is TGTGCCAGCAGCTATCCCGGGACAGGGAGGGGAGAATCCGAAAAACTGTTTTTT.

This clonotype appeared many times. The V gene is TRBV11-2, the J gene TRBJ2-5; 7 positions agree with TRBD1. This CDR3 is 15 amino acids long. Looked up from germline, CDR1 is SGHAT and CDR2 is FQNNGV. The V gene end was trimmed by 6 bases and the J gene end by 2 bases; junction bases not matched to a gene: 9. The CDR3 DNA sequence: TGTGCCAGCAGTCCGCCGGGACAGCCTCAAGAGACCCAGTACTTC. Translation: CASSPPGQPQETQYF.

This chain links TRBV6-1 with TRBJ1-5, with a weak D call TRBD1 (6 bases). Trimming cost V 1 base and J 2 bases, with 12 bases left between them. CDR1 and CDR2 from the germline V gene are MNHNS and SASEGT. The CDR3 spans 16 residues. The CDR3 nucleotides are TGTGCCAGCAGTGAAGTTAGGGGGGCGGGCAATCAGCCCCAGCATTTT. Protein: CASSEVRGAGNQPQHF.

This clonotype was seen ten or more times. This chain connects TRBV7-2 to TRBJ2-1, with TRBD2 matching over 9 bases. V shed 5 bases, J shed 1 base, and the junction held 9 bases outside the gene matches. From germline, CDR1 is SGHTA and CDR2 FQGNSA. The CDR3 is made up of 17 amino acids. The CDR3 protein is CASSELAGDTSYNEQFF. CDR3 sequence (DNA): TGTGCCAGCAGCGAATTAGCGGGGGACACTTCCTACAATGAGCAGTTCTTC.

This clonotype was observed many times. The chain couples TRBV20-1 to TRBJ2-1; 7 nucleotides line up with TRBD2. This CDR3 is 16 amino acids long. After removal of 3 bases from V and 4 bases from J, the junction contained 12 bases not matched to a gene. Germline V gene sequence: CDR1 DFQATT, CDR2 SNEGSKA (reference sequence). CDR3 DNA: TGCAGTGCTAGTGGAGCGGGACTCGCTTTTTACAATGAGCAGTTCTTC. Translating gives CSASGAGLAFYNEQFF.

There are a few counts of this clonotype. V is TRBV5-1 and J is TRBJ2-4, with 7 bases aligning to TRBD1. Trimming took 3 bases from V and 8 from J; bases not matched to a gene: 11. Germline V CDR1 and CDR2: SGHRS, YFSETQ. This CDR3 spans 15 amino acids. CDR3 sequence (DNA): TGCGCCAGCAGCTCAACTTTTTCAACAGGGGACATTCAGTACTTC. It is translated as CASSSTFSTGDIQYF.

This clonotype was counted many times. The chain has TRBV7-2 and TRBJ2-4; D could derive from TRBD1 or TRBD2 (5 bases each). V was pared by 4 bases and J by 0 bases, with 25 bases between. CDR1 and CDR2 from the germline V gene are SGHTA and FQGNSA. The CDR3 has 20 amino acids. CDR3 bases: TGTGCCAGCAGCTCAGTTAGGGGTAGCGCCCAAACACTAGCCAAAAACATTCAGTACTTC. Protein: CASSSVRGSAQTLAKNIQYF.